Listed below are T cell receptor beta chains from one sample, sequenced in a study of tissue T cells after allogeneic stem cell transplantation. Only in-frame clones appear in the TCRdb table, and some are missing; sequencing was by immunoSEQ multiplex PCR. The sample yields tens of thousands of clones, 80% to 95% seen once. The starting material was blood, obtained before transplantation. These receptors all stem from a woman aged 35-75 years who later had graft-versus-host disease after an allogeneic stem cell transplant. Both conserved end residues are part of each CDR3. D genes are given only for firm matches. Where a row states a size, it is once, few, many or the class of an expanded clone; other rows omit it.

.,.,TRBJ2-5,TRBV27,CASSFQAKETQYF,TGTGCCAGCAGTTTTCAAGCAAAGGAGACCCAGTACTTC
.,.,TRBJ2-5,TRBV5-1,CASSSSMGTETQYF,TGCGCCAGCAGCTCCTCCATGGGCACGGAGACCCAGTACTTC
.,TRBD2,TRBJ2-5,TRBV18,CASSPPSGRDNQETQYF,TGTGCCAGCTCACCACCGAGCGGGAGGGATAACCAAGAGACCCAGTACTTC
few,TRBD1,TRBJ2-3,TRBV14,CASSQVEWDRATDTQYF,TGTGCCAGCAGCCAAGTGGAGTGGGACAGGGCCACAGATACGCAGTATTTT
.,TRBD2,TRBJ2-7,TRBV27,CASSLSGLNYEQYF,TGTGCCAGCAGTTTATCGGGACTAAACTACGAGCAGTACTTC
.,TRBD2,TRBJ2-1,TRBV11-2,CASSRTSGGHNEQFF,TGTGCCAGCAGCAGGACTAGCGGGGGCCACAATGAGCAGTTCTTC
.,TRBD1,TRBJ1-5,TRBV2,CASSDQGAPPQHF,TGTGCCAGCAGTGACCAGGGGGCGCCGCCCCAGCATTTT
.,.,TRBJ1-2,TRBV5-1,CASSLEGGYGYTF,TGCGCCAGCAGCTTGGAAGGGGGCTATGGCTACACCTTC
.,.,TRBJ2-1,TRBV5-8,CASSSPGDSPNEQFF,TGTGCCAGCAGCTCCCCCGGGGACTCACCGAATGAGCAGTTCTTC
.,TRBD2,TRBJ2-4,TRBV28,CASSLGEGIAKNIQYF,TGTGCCAGCAGTTTAGGGGAGGGCATAGCCAAAAACATTCAGTACTTC
.,.,TRBJ2-3,TRBV14,CASSQDRRGGRTDTQYF,TGTGCCAGCAGCCAAGATCGGAGGGGAGGTCGCACAGATACGCAGTATTTT
.,TRBD1,TRBJ1-4,TRBV13,CASSPRLRTGARSNEKLFF,TGTGCCAGCAGCCCAAGACTCCGGACAGGGGCTAGATCTAATGAAAAACTGTTTTTT
.,.,TRBJ2-2,TRBV11-2,CASSLAVPTGELFF,TGTGCCAGCAGCTTAGCCGTCCCCACCGGGGAGCTGTTTTTT
.,TRBD2,TRBJ2-5,TRBV15,CATSLGGETQYF,TGTGCCACCAGTCTGGGGGGGGAGACCCAGTACTTC
.,.,TRBJ1-6,TRBV27,CASSKHNSPLHF,TGTGCCAGCAGCAAACACAATTCACCCCTCCACTTT
.,TRBD2,TRBJ2-2,TRBV7-2,CASSLGLAGTGELFF,TGTGCCAGCAGCTTGGGACTAGCGGGCACCGGGGAGCTGTTTTTT
.,TRBD1,TRBJ1-2,TRBV6-6,CASSSIDRGYGYTF,TGTGCCAGCAGTAGCATTGACAGGGGCTATGGCTACACCTTC
once,.,TRBJ1-1,TRBV6-2/TRBV6-3,CASSYSGNGGGAEAFF,TGTGCCAGCAGTTACTCTGGCAACGGCGGGGGGGCTGAAGCTTTCTTT
.,TRBD2,TRBJ2-1,TRBV27,CASSLSNLAGGPTYNEQFF,TGTGCCAGCAGTTTATCGAATCTAGCGGGAGGACCTACCTACAATGAGCAGTTCTTC
.,TRBD1,TRBJ2-7,TRBV19,CASSMVDRSMEEQYF,TGTGCCAGTAGTATGGTGGACAGGTCTATGGAGGAGCAGTACTTC
.,TRBD1,TRBJ1-5,TRBV23-1,CASRPGGKDQPQHF,TGCGCCAGCAGACCAGGGGGGAAAGATCAGCCCCAGCATTTT
few,TRBD2,TRBJ2-7,TRBV6-5,CASSYSSGSSYEQYF,TGTGCCAGCAGTTACTCGAGCGGGAGCTCCTACGAGCAGTACTTC
.,.,TRBJ2-1,TRBV24-1,CATSDLKGEGYNEQFF,TGTGCCACCAGTGATTTGAAAGGGGAAGGGTACAATGAGCAGTTCTTC
.,TRBD2,TRBJ2-3,TRBV24-1,CATSDVGGRDTQYF,TGTGCCACCAGTGATGTCGGCGGGAGGGATACGCAGTATTTT
.,.,TRBJ1-4,TRBV5-8,CASSGRTASPEKLFF,TGTGCCAGCAGCGGAAGGACAGCATCTCCTGAAAAACTGTTTTTT
.,.,TRBJ2-2,TRBV15,CATSRDPGGIELFF,TGTGCCACCAGCAGAGATCCCGGCGGAATCGAGCTGTTTTTT
.,TRBD1,TRBJ2-2,TRBV6-5,CASKGTGDTGELFF,TGTGCCAGCAAGGGGACAGGGGACACCGGGGAGCTGTTTTTT
.,TRBD1,TRBJ2-5,TRBV18,CASSRDRPSRETQYF,TGTGCCAGCTCACGGGACAGGCCCTCCAGAGAGACCCAGTACTTC
.,.,TRBJ1-5,TRBV4-3,CASSQDRYSNQPQHF,TGCGCCAGCAGCCAAGACAGGTATAGCAATCAGCCCCAGCATTTT
once,.,TRBJ2-5,TRBV5-6,CASSIQGFGDQETQYF,TGTGCCAGCAGCATACAGGGCTTTGGGGACCAAGAGACCCAGTACTTC
.,TRBD1,TRBJ1-5,TRBV28,CASSLNRGRAQHF,TGTGCCAGCAGTTTGAACAGGGGGCGAGCCCAGCATTTT
.,TRBD2,TRBJ2-3,TRBV7-3,CASSSLAGDGTDTQYF,TGTGCCAGCAGCTCCCTAGCGGGAGACGGCACAGATACGCAGTATTTT
.,.,TRBJ2-7,TRBV6-5,CASSSTGLSSYEQYF,TGTGCCAGCAGCTCAACAGGTCTTAGCTCCTACGAGCAGTACTTC
.,.,TRBJ2-3,TRBV9,CASSVVGGVPTDTQYF,TGTGCCAGCAGCGTAGTGGGGGGAGTTCCCACAGATACGCAGTATTTT
.,TRBD1,TRBJ2-7,TRBV6-6,CASSQIRTGPGEQYF,TGTGCCAGCAGCCAGATTCGGACAGGTCCGGGGGAGCAGTACTTC
few,TRBD1,TRBJ1-1,TRBV19,CATSTGLNTEAFF,TGTGCCACCTCGACAGGGCTGAACACTGAAGCTTTCTTT
.,.,TRBJ2-7,TRBV27,CASSPPGYEQYF,TGTGCCAGCAGTCCGCCGGGCTACGAGCAGTACTTC
.,.,TRBJ2-3,TRBV19,CASSMFGDTQYF,TGTGCCAGTAGTATGTTTGGAGATACGCAGTATTTT
.,TRBD1,TRBJ2-7,TRBV6-5,CASSPRDSTYEQYF,TGTGCCAGCAGTCCCCGGGACAGTACCTACGAGCAGTACTTC
.,TRBD2,TRBJ2-7,TRBV9,CASSVGTSAKGKSYEQYF,TGTGCCAGCAGCGTAGGGACTAGCGCCAAGGGCAAATCCTACGAGCAGTACTTC
.,.,TRBJ1-1,TRBV11-2,CASSRGVDTEAFF,TGTGCCAGCAGCCGAGGGGTCGACACTGAAGCTTTCTTT
.,.,TRBJ1-1,TRBV18,CASSPVQRIRDTEAFF,TGTGCCAGCTCACCGGTACAAAGAATCCGGGACACTGAAGCTTTCTTT
.,.,TRBJ1-2,TRBV7-2,CASSLGPPPEGYTF,TGTGCCAGCAGCTTAGGGCCCCCTCCCGAAGGCTACACCTTC
.,TRBD2,TRBJ2-3,TRBV2,CANKDPGGELAGGPPDTQYF,TGTGCCAACAAAGACCCCGGCGGGGAACTAGCGGGAGGGCCTCCAGATACGCAGTATTTT
.,TRBD1,TRBJ2-3,TRBV7-2,CASSTGTASRQYF,TGTGCCAGCAGCACGGGGACAGCTAGTAGGCAGTATTTT
few,TRBD2,TRBJ2-6,TRBV6-5,CASSLSGSSSNVLTF,TGTGCCAGCAGTCTTAGCGGGAGCAGTTCCAACGTCCTGACTTTC
.,TRBD1,TRBJ1-1,TRBV19,CATRDSWNTEAFF,TGTGCCACCCGGGACAGTTGGAACACTGAAGCTTTCTTT
.,TRBD2,TRBJ2-1,TRBV4-1,CASSSGAGGNEQFF,TGCGCCAGCAGTAGCGGGGCGGGGGGCAATGAGCAGTTCTTC
.,.,TRBJ2-7,TRBV6-5,CASSRSDRTYEQYF,TGTGCCTCCAGCAGGTCCGACCGAACCTACGAGCAGTACTTC
.,TRBD2,TRBJ2-7,TRBV4-2,CASSQDKGLLSYF,TGTGCCAGCAGCCAAGATAAGGGACTACTTTCGTACTTC
.,.,TRBJ2-7,TRBV7-2,CASSLTGVSSYEQYF,TGTGCCAGCAGCTTGACCGGCGTAAGCTCCTACGAGCAGTACTTC
.,.,TRBJ2-7,TRBV7-9,CASSLSAREDYEQYF,TGTGCCAGCAGCTTATCGGCGAGGGAGGACTACGAGCAGTACTTC
.,.,TRBJ2-3,TRBV11-2,CASSFGIADTQYF,TGTGCCAGCAGCTTTGGGATTGCAGATACGCAGTATTTT
.,TRBD2,TRBJ2-1,TRBV3-1/TRBV3-2,CASSQAGTICNEQFF,TGTGCCAGCAGCCAAGCCGGGACTATTTGTAATGAGCAGTTCTTC
.,.,TRBJ2-3,TRBV14,CASSQGGDTNTDTQYF,TGTGCCAGCAGCCAGGGCGGGGATACTAACACAGATACGCAGTATTTT
.,.,TRBJ2-2,TRBV28,CASSSTNTGELFF,TGTGCCAGCAGCTCAACGAACACCGGGGAGCTGTTTTTT
.,.,TRBJ2-3,TRBV24-1,CATSDDGFSSGPDTQYF,TGTGCCACCAGTGATGACGGGTTTTCGTCGGGCCCAGATACGCAGTATTTT
.,TRBD1,TRBJ1-1,TRBV11-2,CASSGQGGWDTEAFF,TGTGCCAGCAGCGGACAGGGAGGATGGGACACTGAAGCTTTCTTT
.,TRBD2,TRBJ2-5,TRBV7-9,CASSSRTSGETQYF,TGTGCCAGCAGCTCGCGGACTAGCGGGGAGACCCAGTACTTC
once,TRBD1,TRBJ2-7,TRBV5-1,CASSFGQGVSYEQYF,TGCGCCAGCAGCTTCGGACAGGGGGTATCCTACGAGCAGTACTTC